These T cell receptor beta chains were read from a single sample in a study of blood T cell repertoires in COVID-19. The table came from immunoSEQ multiplex PCR; TCRdb's copy has only in-frame clones and leaves some out. The table lists some 200,000 clones, around 90% of them singletons, with approximately 8.1% in the top ten. Specimen: PBMCs or T cells enriched from blood (not recorded which). The receptors shown here come from a woman under 30 who had recovered from COVID-19. The CDR3 runs from the conserved cysteine through the conserved F or W. Each record gives: J gene, D gene, V gene, clone size, CDR3 protein, CDR3 DNA. The D gene is left open where the match is weak. Where a row states a size, it is once, few, many or the class of an expanded clone; other rows omit it.

TRBJ2-3	NA	TRBV4-1	many	CASSGQWPDTQYF	TGCGCCAGCAGCGGGCAGTGGCCGGATACGCAGTATTTT
TRBJ1-1	NA	TRBV29-1	NA	CSVQSRVNTEAFF	TGCAGCGTTCAGAGCAGGGTAAACACTGAAGCTTTCTTT
TRBJ1-1	NA	TRBV28	NA	CASTLVRGPPLNTEAFF	TGTGCCAGCACTTTGGTACGGGGTCCCCCCCTGAACACTGAAGCTTTCTTT
TRBJ1-5	TRBD1	TRBV19	NA	CASSSKTGLGNQPQHF	TGTGCCAGTAGTTCAAAGACAGGGTTGGGCAATCAGCCCCAGCATTTT
TRBJ1-4	NA	TRBV5-4	NA	CASSLGQALNEKLFF	TGTGCCAGCAGCTTGGGACAGGCCCTTAATGAAAAACTGTTTTTT
TRBJ2-5	NA	TRBV30	once	CAWSVNNQETQYF	TGTGCCTGGAGTGTTAACAACCAAGAGACCCAGTACTTC
TRBJ2-5	TRBD2	TRBV3-1/TRBV3-2	NA	CASSRLAGGPRSEETQYF	TGTGCCAGCAGCCGACTAGCGGGGGGGCCCCGTTCAGAAGAGACCCAGTACTTC
TRBJ2-3	NA	TRBV5-1	NA	CASSLGDGGPDTQYF	TGCGCCAGCAGCTTGGGCGACGGGGGGCCAGATACGCAGTATTTT
TRBJ2-1	NA	TRBV20-1	NA	CSALSSGARFF	TGCAGTGCCCTATCGAGCGGAGCCAGATTCTTC
TRBJ2-3	NA	TRBV19	NA	CASSIRGSGTDTQYF	TGTGCCAGTAGTATAAGGGGGAGTGGGACAGATACGCAGTATTTT
TRBJ1-6	NA	TRBV27	NA	CASSLWSSYNSPLHF	TGTGCCAGCAGTTTATGGAGCTCCTATAATTCACCCCTCCACTTT
TRBJ2-7	TRBD1	TRBV7-9	NA	CASSLVGQTYEQYF	TGTGCCAGCAGCTTAGTGGGACAGACCTACGAGCAGTACTTC